Listed here are 29 T cell receptor beta chains from one sample, sequenced in a study of blood T cells in healthy people across ages. Then a second PCR, running about 6 to 11 cycles, was carried out with a sample-barcoded 5' primer and a J-beta primer mix. TCRdb re-derived calls from the 5' RACE reads in MiXCR, one entry per CDR3 protein. This table has around 820,000 distinct CDR3 sequences, 20% to 30% appearing once. Another study also made use of these data, one on T cells of mothers and their children.

The specimen sequenced was blood. The source is a boy aged 5-17 years in good health.

This rearrangement joins TRBV20-1 to TRBJ2-1, with D possibly TRBD1 on 5 matching bases. Between the trimmed V and J ends, which lost 3 bases and 5 bases, there was a span of 29 bases. This CDR3 has 19 residues. CDR1 is DFQATT, CDR2 SNEGSKA, per germline (reference sequence). The CDR3 nucleotides are TGCAGTGCTAGTGCGGCAGGGATTAACGTCCTCCTGAATGACAATGAGCAGTTCTTC. Residues: CSASAAGINVLLNDNEQFF.

This clonotype was counted many times. The V gene is TRBV29-1, the J gene TRBJ2-5; 9 nucleotides agree with TRBD2. This CDR3 is 12 amino acids long. Germline trimming cut 4 bases from V and 3 bases from J; bases unmatched to any gene: 0. Germline CDR1 reads SQVTM; CDR2 reads ANQGSEA. CDR3: CSVGLAEETQYF. The CDR3 DNA reads TGCAGCGTTGGACTAGCGGAAGAGACCCAGTACTTC.

There are a few counts of this clonotype. This chain joins TRBV5-6 and TRBJ2-1, with 8 nucleotides matching TRBD2. There are 13 residues in the CDR3. The V segment lost 3 bases and the J segment 7 bases; nucleotides outside the gene matches: 3. CDR1 is SGHDT and CDR2 is YYEEEE in the germline V gene. Here the CDR3 DNA reads TGTGCCAGCAGCTGGGGCGGGAGGAATGAGCAGTTCTTC. Protein product: CASSWGGRNEQFF. The variable domain in full, with the rest retrieved from reference TRBV5-6 and TRBJ2-1, is DAGVTQSPTHLIKTRGQQVTLRCSPKSGHDTVSWYQQALGQGPQFIFQYYEEEERQRGNFPDRFSGHQFPNYSSELNVNALLLGDSALYLCASSWGGRNEQFFGPGTRLTVL.

This clonotype was found a few times. The V and J genes are TRBV15 and TRBJ2-7; D is perhaps TRBD1 or TRBD2 (6 bases each). This CDR3 has 18 amino acids. V lost 5 bases to trimming and J lost 4 bases, with 27 bases between them. Germline V gene sequence: CDR1 LNHNV, CDR2 YYDKDF (reference sequence). The CDR3 nucleotides are TGTGCCACCAGCTCCTCGAGGTGGGGGGCGGAGAAAGCATACGAGCAGTACTTC. The encoded protein is CATSSSRWGAEKAYEQYF. The complete variable domain, with remaining parts taken from reference TRBV15 and TRBJ2-7, reads DAMVIQNPRYQVTQFGKPVTLSCSQTLNHNVMYWYQQKSSQAPKLLFHYYDKDFNNEADTPDNFQSRRPNTSFCFLDIRSPGLGDTAMYLCATSSSRWGAEKAYEQYFGPGTRLTVT.

This clonotype was counted only a few times. The chain links TRBV5-1 to TRBJ2-1, with 9 bases fitting TRBD1. Germline CDR1 and CDR2: SGHRS and YFSETQ. CDR3 length: 15 amino acids. V trimming: 0 bases; J trimming: 7 bases; junction bases outside the gene matches: 5. Here the CDR3 DNA reads TGCGCCAGCAGCTTGGAGACAGGGGGGTGGAATGAGCAGTTCTTC. Translation gives CASSLETGGWNEQFF.

The chain links TRBV28 to TRBJ2-5; D ambiguous. The end of the DNA aligns better with TRBJ2-1, so the J call may be wrong. Per germline, CDR1 MDHEN and CDR2 SYDVKM. The CDR3 is 16 residues long. DNA for the CDR3: TGTGCCAGCAGTTTAGATCGACTGGGTCCTTACAATGAGCAGTTCTTC. Its translation is CASSLDRLGPYNEQFF.

The chain carries TRBV29-1 and TRBJ2-3; D gene unclear. The CDR3 has 13 amino acids. The germline gives CDR1 SQVTM, CDR2 ANQGSEA. V lost 2 bases and J lost 0, with 6 bases in between. CDR3 residues: CSVERASTDTQYF. Here the CDR3 DNA reads TGCAGCGTTGAAAGAGCGAGCACAGATACGCAGTATTTT.

This CDR3 is CASSASGTSNTGELFF. The CDR3, as DNA: TGTGCCAGCAGCGCCTCCGGGACATCGAACACCGGGGAGCTGTTTTTT. This sequence joins TRBV13 and TRBJ2-2; D perhaps matches TRBD1 (6 bases). The germline CDR1 and CDR2 sequences are PRHDT and FYEKMQ (reference sequence). The CDR3 spans 16 residues. V was trimmed by 5 bases and J by 0 bases, leaving 13 bases between them.

This rearrangement joins TRBV6-5 to TRBJ1-5; 8 positions match TRBD1. The J segment lost 4 bases and the V segment lost 5 bases, leaving 7 bases of the junction unmatched. Germline-derived CDR1 and CDR2 are MNHEY and SVGAGI. CDR3 length: 15 residues. CDR3 in DNA: TGTGCCAGCAGTCAACTTACAGGGGGTAATCAGCCCCAGCATTTT. It yields the protein CASSQLTGGNQPQHF.

Only a few counts were recorded for this clonotype. This chain uses TRBV6-1 with TRBJ2-1, with TRBD2 as a possible D gene (7 bases). Trimming took 8 bases from V and 1 from J, leaving 18 bases between them. Per germline, CDR1 MNHNS and CDR2 SASEGT. This CDR3 contains 16 residues. CDR3 sequence reads: CASGRGGLVSYNEQFF. The CDR3 coding sequence is TGTGCCAGCGGTAGGGGGGGGCTTGTTTCCTACAATGAGCAGTTCTTC.

The CDR3 DNA sequence: TGCGCCAGCAGCCAAGACCTCTCCAGGGTAACCCTACGTTACAATGAGCAGTTCTTC. Amino acid sequence: CASSQDLSRVTLRYNEQFF. The V gene is TRBV4-1, the J gene TRBJ2-1; D perhaps matches TRBD1 (5 bases). In germline, CDR1 is MGHRA, CDR2 YSYEKL. V gave up 0 bases and J gave up 4 bases, with 22 bases separating them. This CDR3 spans 19 amino acids.

Only a few counts were recorded for this clonotype. J is TRBJ2-5 and V is TRBV13; 8 nucleotides line up with TRBD1. Germline CDR1 PRHDT, CDR2 FYEKMQ (reference sequence). The CDR3 is made up of 14 amino acids. V shed 5 bases and J 5 bases; nucleotides not matched to a gene: 7. The DNA of the CDR3 is TGTGCCAGCAGCCCCAGGGGGCTCGCGGAGACCCAGTACTTC. The encoded protein is CASSPRGLAETQYF.

In regard to this clonotype: At one of its ends the junction is not consistent with the germline gene, which may arise from a read error. V usage is TRBV28 and J usage is TRBJ2-5; D possibly matches TRBD1 or TRBD2 (6 bases each). Germline CDR1 and CDR2: MDHEN and SYDVKM. The CDR3 runs to 16 residues. CDR3 residues: CASSLFGGTTQEAQYF. CDR3 sequence (DNA): TGTGCCAGCAGTTTATTCGGGGGCACTACTCAAGAGGCCCAGTACTTC.

The gene calls are TRBV29-1 and TRBJ1-1; D unclear. Germline CDR1 and CDR2: SQVTM and ANQGSEA. Trimming removed 6 bases from V and 0 bases from J, with 14 bases in between. The CDR3 contains 14 residues. CDR3 residues: CSVLLEGVNTEAFF. The DNA of the CDR3 is TGCAGCGTCCTCCTTGAGGGTGTGAACACTGAAGCTTTCTTT.

This clonotype was observed a few times. The J gene is TRBJ2-3, the V gene TRBV20-1, with 13 bases identical to TRBD2. Germline CDR1 reads DFQATT; CDR2 reads SNEGSKA (reference sequence). This CDR3 is 12 amino acids long. The CDR3 nucleotides read TGCACGGGACTAGCGGGGACAGATACGCAGTATTTT. Translation: CTGLAGTDTQYF.

This clonotype has only a few counts. This CDR3 reads CASSIRGGGADEQFF. The CDR3 DNA reads as TGTGCCAGTAGTATTCGGGGCGGGGGGGCGGATGAGCAGTTCTTC. The gene calls are TRBV19 and TRBJ2-1; 9 nucleotides match TRBD2. Germline loops: CDR1 LNHDA, CDR2 SQIVND (reference sequence). With V trimmed by 3 bases and J by 8 bases, 8 bases remained unmatched. The CDR3 has 15 residues.

The chain combines TRBV7-3 with TRBJ2-5, with TRBD1 matching over 12 bases. Per the germline V gene, CDR1 is SGHTA and CDR2 is FQGTGA. With V trimmed by 1 base and J by 5 bases, 5 bases remained unmatched. The CDR3 is 16 residues long. In DNA form, the CDR3 reads TGTGCCAGCAGCTTAATTGGGACAGGGGGCTGGGAGACCCAGTACTTC. Translated: CASSLIGTGGWETQYF.

The chain joins TRBV7-9 to TRBJ2-7, with unresolved D. V shed 5 bases and J shed 2 bases, with 10 bases lying between them. CDR3 size: 13 residues. Germline V gene sequence: CDR1 SEHNR, CDR2 FQNEAQ (reference sequence). CDR3 sequence reads: CASSPPTTYEQYF. In DNA form, the CDR3 reads TGTGCCAGCAGCCCACCTACCACCTACGAGCAGTACTTC.

The chain combines TRBV4-3 with TRBJ2-7; 9 nucleotides match TRBD1. The V segment lost 0 bases and the J segment 2 bases; nucleotides outside the gene matches: 11. The CDR3 spans 18 residues. Per germline, CDR1 LGHNA and CDR2 YSLEER. This chain's CDR3 is CASSQDRPGTGSPYEQYF. The CDR3 DNA reads as TGCGCCAGCAGCCAAGATAGGCCCGGGACAGGGAGTCCCTACGAGCAGTACTTC.

There are a few counts of this clonotype. This chain uses TRBV7-9 with TRBJ2-5; D could derive from TRBD1 or TRBD2 (5 bases each). Trimming removed 2 bases at V and 1 base at J, with 11 bases between. This CDR3 region has 15 residues. CDR1 and CDR2 (germline): SEHNR, FQNEAQ (reference sequence). CDR3 nucleotide sequence: TGTGCCAGCAGCTTAAACGAGGGACCCCAAGAGACCCAGTACTTC. As protein: CASSLNEGPQETQYF.

This chain links TRBV27 with TRBJ1-2, with D unresolved. Per the germline V gene, CDR1 is MNHEY and CDR2 is SMNVEV (reference sequence). Trimming removed 2 bases from V and 8 bases from J, with 15 bases in between. CDR3 length: 14 amino acids. The DNA of the CDR3 is TGTGCCAGCAGTTTAACACACGGCCTTTGGGGCTACACCTTC. Its translation: CASSLTHGLWGYTF.

The chain recombines TRBV30 with TRBJ1-1; 10 positions match TRBD1. Looked up from germline, CDR1 is GTSNPN and CDR2 is SVGIG (reference sequence). This CDR3 is built from 13 residues. Germline trimming cut 3 bases from V and 6 bases from J; bases unmatched to any gene: 4. The CDR3 sequence is CAWRPGTGAEAFF. CDR3 coding DNA: TGTGCCTGGAGGCCCGGGACAGGGGCTGAAGCTTTCTTT.

The rearrangement uses TRBV29-1 and TRBJ2-7; 8 bases map to TRBD2. Germline V gene data show CDR1 as SQVTM and CDR2 as ANQGSEA. Trimming at V came to 4 bases and at J to 3 bases, leaving 8 bases not matched to a gene. CDR3 length equals 14 residues. Written as DNA, the CDR3 is TGCAGCGTTGGAGGAGCGGGAGTGTACTACGAGCAGTACTTC. It yields the protein CSVGGAGVYYEQYF.

This clonotype showed up just a few times. The V gene is TRBV20-1, the J gene TRBJ2-1; weak D call: TRBD2 (6 bases). The J call may be incorrect, as the DNA end agrees better with TRBJ2-5. The CDR3 spans 14 residues. Germline V gene data show CDR1 as DFQATT and CDR2 as SNEGSKA (reference sequence). The CDR3 region has the DNA TGCAGTGCTAGAGAGAGCGGAGGGCGGGAGACCCAGTACTTC. Translating it yields CSARESGGRETQYF.

The chain combines TRBV29-1 with TRBJ2-1; D call uncertain. Germline values: CDR1 SQVTM, CDR2 ANQGSEA. This CDR3 has 14 residues. V lost 3 bases and J lost 0, with 9 bases in between. CDR3 bases: TGCAGCGTTGAGTGGCTTCTCTCCTACAATGAGCAGTTCTTC. Its protein is CSVEWLLSYNEQFF.

This clonotype has just a few counts. At one end, the junction sequence differs from germline, possibly due to a read error. The gene calls are TRBV15 and TRBJ1-1; D remains ambiguous. CDR1 and CDR2 from the germline V gene are LNHNV and YYDKDF (reference sequence). The CDR3 spans 8 residues. CDR3 amino acids: CATEYREF. CDR3 DNA: TGTGCCACCGAATACCGAGAGTTT. The whole variable domain, filled in from reference TRBV15 and TRBJ1-1, reads DAMVIQNPRYQVTQFGKPVTLSCSQTLNHNVMYWYQQKSSQAPKLLFHYYDKDFNNEADTPDNFQSRRPNTSFCFLDIRSPGLGDTAMYLCATEYREFGQGTRLTVV.

The CDR3 DNA reads TGTGCCAGCAGTTCCCGACCTAGCGGGGGCTTCGGGGCAGATACGCAGTATTTT. It encodes CASSSRPSGGFGADTQYF. The chain combines TRBV6-5 with TRBJ2-3; 10 bases are shared with TRBD2. The trim removed 4 bases at V and 4 bases at J, leaving 14 bases unmatched. This CDR3 comprises 18 residues. CDR1 and CDR2 (germline): MNHEY, SVGAGI.

This chain connects TRBV7-8 to TRBJ1-5; weak D call: TRBD1 (6 bases). CDR1 is SGHVS, CDR2 FQNEAQ, per germline. This CDR3 comprises 16 residues. Trimming cost V 5 bases and J 3 bases, with 17 bases left between them. CDR3 nucleotides: TGTGCCAGCAGCCCAGAAGGGGGGCTTTCCAATCAGCCCCAGCATTTT. Its translation: CASSPEGGLSNQPQHF.

The chain carries TRBV7-9 and TRBJ2-7; 8 nucleotides agree with TRBD2. This CDR3 is built from 15 residues. The germline V gene encodes CDR1 SEHNR and CDR2 FQNEAQ (reference sequence). V was pared by 3 bases and J by 4 bases, with 8 bases of the junction left unmatched. The CDR3 DNA reads TGTGCCAGCAGCTTCCCGGGACTAGAGATATACGAGCAGTACTTC. Its translation is CASSFPGLEIYEQYF.